A single sample is the source of the 17 T cell receptor beta chains below, sequenced in a study of Graves' ophthalmopathy and Graves' hyperthyroidism. The authors amplified TCR beta CDR3 regions from RNA transcripts. Second-round multiplex PCR followed a first-round RT-PCR using HTBI primers. TCRdb re-analysed the multiplex PCR reads in MiXCR, keeping a single row per CDR3 protein. The sample has 350,000 to 400,000 distinct CDR3 sequences, 15% seen once; the top ten hold approximately 7%. Sequencing used peripheral blood. These TCRs come from a woman in her late teens or twenties with stable Graves' hyperthyroidism.

This clonotype was seen many times. The CDR3 sequence: CASSLDSLNRMNTEAFF. The CDR3 DNA sequence: TGTGCCAGCAGTTTGGACAGTTTGAACAGGATGAACACTGAAGCTTTCTTT. The V gene is TRBV28, the J gene TRBJ1-1; D is possibly TRBD1 (6 bases). The length of the CDR3 is 17 residues. Germline values: CDR1 MDHEN, CDR2 SYDVKM. Trimming removed 3 bases from V and 0 bases from J, with 17 bases in between.

This clonotype was recorded at least ten times. The V and J genes are TRBV7-9 and TRBJ1-3; D gene uncertain. CDR1 is SEHNR, CDR2 FQNEAQ, per germline (reference sequence). CDR3 length equals 13 residues. Trimming stripped 0 bases from V and 8 bases from J, with 8 bases between. The CDR3 sequence: CASSLASEDTIYF. CDR3 in DNA: TGTGCCAGCAGCTTAGCTTCCGAAGACACCATATATTTT. Filled out from reference TRBV7-9 and TRBJ1-3, the complete variable domain reads DTGVSQNPRHKITKRGQNVTFRCDPISEHNRLYWYRQTLGQGPEFLTYFQNEAQLEKSRLLSDRFSAERPKGSFSTLEIQRTEQGDSAMYLCASSLASEDTIYFGEGSWLTVV.

This clonotype was observed many times. This chain joins TRBV13 and TRBJ2-7, with D perhaps matching TRBD1 (6 bases). V lost 5 bases and J lost 5, with 19 bases in between. In germline, CDR1 is PRHDT, CDR2 FYEKMQ (reference sequence). CDR3 length equals 15 residues. The CDR3 here is CASSLYNRDEDEQYF. Here the CDR3 DNA reads TGTGCCAGCAGCCTATATAACAGGGATGAAGACGAGCAGTACTTC.

This clonotype has ten or more counts. The chain has TRBV6-1 and TRBJ2-5; D is possibly TRBD1 or TRBD2 (5 bases each). The V and J ends lost 4 bases and 4 bases respectively, with 19 bases between them. In germline, CDR1 is MNHNS, CDR2 SASEGT. CDR3 size: 16 residues. The CDR3: CASSAYRRGRRETQYF. CDR3 sequence (DNA): TGTGCCAGCAGTGCCTACCGTCGGGGACGTCGAGAGACCCAGTACTTC.

There are many counts of this clonotype. The CDR3 DNA is TGTGCCAGCAGTTTCGGGGCTCGGACTGAAGCTTTCTTT. Translating gives CASSFGARTEAFF. The chain recombines TRBV12-3 or TRBV12-4 with TRBJ1-1, with D maybe TRBD1 (5 bases). The CDR3 has 13 amino acids. Trimming stripped 3 bases from V and 5 bases from J, with 10 bases between.

This clonotype was picked up many times. The chain combines TRBV20-1 with TRBJ1-5; D remains ambiguous. CDR1 and CDR2 (germline): DFQATT, SNEGSKA (reference sequence). Trimming took off 3 bases at V and 4 bases at J, with 7 bases between the two ends. The CDR3 covers 12 residues. Written as DNA, the CDR3 is TGCAGTGCTAGGACCGCTAATCAGCCCCAGCATTTT. Translated: CSARTANQPQHF.

This clonotype appeared many times. The chain couples TRBV5-1 to TRBJ1-1; D gene unclear. The germline V gene encodes CDR1 SGHRS and CDR2 YFSETQ. This CDR3 comprises 16 residues. Trimming took 3 bases from V and 3 from J, leaving 18 bases between them. The CDR3 DNA reads as TGCGCCAGCAGCTCCGATGCGGGTCGGCCGGACACTGAAGCTTTCTTT. Its translation: CASSSDAGRPDTEAFF.

The chain employs TRBV27 and TRBJ2-5, with TRBD2 matching over 9 bases. The CDR3 sequence is 16 residues long. The V and J ends lost 3 bases and 0 bases, in that order; junction bases with no gene match: 5. The germline V gene encodes CDR1 MNHEY and CDR2 SMNVEV (reference sequence). In DNA form, the CDR3 reads TGTGCCAGCAGTTTCTCAGCGGGGGGAAACCAAGAGACCCAGTACTTC. Its protein is CASSFSAGGNQETQYF.

V usage is TRBV3-1 and J usage is TRBJ1-5; D is undetermined. The ends were cut back, 0 bases at V and 3 bases at J, with 9 bases in the middle. Germline V gene lookup returns CDR1 LGHDT and CDR2 YNNKEL (reference sequence). This CDR3 region has 15 residues. In DNA, the CDR3 is TGTGCCAGCAGCCAAGACCGCATACCCAATCAGCCCCAGCATTTT. Translated: CASSQDRIPNQPQHF.

This clonotype was recorded at least ten times. V and J are TRBV18 and TRBJ2-5; D is possibly TRBD1 (5 bases). The CDR3 runs 15 residues. Germline V gives CDR1 KGHSH, CDR2 LQKENI. With 2 bases removed from V and 5 bases from J, the gap between germline ends came to 15 bases. CDR3 nucleotides: TGTGCCAGCTCACCAGAGGCCAGGGCAGTGGAGACCCAGTACTTC. Protein: CASSPEARAVETQYF.

About this clonotype: This clone may be a read error of a much larger clone one base away. The chain joins TRBV24-1 to TRBJ2-5; 7 bases fit TRBD1. CDR1 is KGHDR and CDR2 is SFDVKD in the germline V gene. The CDR3 extends over 16 amino acids. The CDR3 bases are TGTGCCACCAGTGACCCCACAGGGGACCACCAAGAGACCAAGTACTTC. Protein product: CATSDPTGDHQETKYF.

This clonotype showed up many times. The rearrangement uses TRBV7-9 and TRBJ2-7; tentatively, D is TRBD1 (6 bases). There are 14 residues in the CDR3. Germline V gives CDR1 SEHNR, CDR2 FQNEAQ (reference sequence). Trimming stripped 4 bases from V and 2 bases from J, with 12 bases between. CDR3 region: CASSSTRTAYEQYF. The DNA for the CDR3 is TGTGCCAGCAGCTCCACCCGGACAGCCTACGAGCAGTACTTC.

There are many counts of this clonotype. The chain recombines TRBV7-9 with TRBJ1-6; no clear D gene. From germline, CDR1 is SEHNR and CDR2 FQNEAQ (reference sequence). The CDR3 runs to 13 residues. The V end lost 0 bases, the J end lost 11 bases, and 8 bases lay between the germline ends. The CDR3 loop is CASSLARVAPLHF. The CDR3 region has the DNA TGTGCCAGCAGCTTAGCAAGAGTCGCACCCCTCCACTTT.

This clonotype was picked up many times. J is TRBJ2-7 and V is TRBV29-1, with TRBD2 matching over 9 bases. The CDR3 is 13 residues long. Germline-derived CDR1 and CDR2 are SQVTM and ANQGSEA. Germline trimming cut 6 bases from V and 6 bases from J; bases unmatched to any gene: 9. The CDR3 nucleotides are TGCAGCGTCCTTAGCGGGGGAAGAACCGAGCAGTACTTC. It specifies CSVLSGGRTEQYF.

This clonotype was seen repeatedly, ten times or more. This chain connects TRBV6-2 or TRBV6-3 to TRBJ1-1; D is possibly TRBD1 (5 bases). CDR1 is MNHEY and CDR2 is SVGEGT in the germline V gene. V lost 6 bases, J lost 6 bases, and 17 bases lay in between. The CDR3 runs 14 residues. CDR3 DNA sequence: TGTGCCAGCAGACCTACTTCAGGGTTACCTGAAGCTTTCTTT. Translation: CASRPTSGLPEAFF.

There are many counts of this clonotype. The CDR3 spells CASSSLVEGYGYTF. The CDR3 DNA reads as TGTGCCAGCAGTTCCTTAGTTGAAGGCTATGGCTACACCTTC. The chain is built from TRBV12-3 or TRBV12-4 and TRBJ1-2; no reliable D call. Trimming shortened V by 4 bases and J by 4 bases, and 13 bases separated the two germline ends. This CDR3 has 14 residues.

This clonotype was observed at least ten times. The CDR3 sequence is CASTGHYQETQYF. The CDR3 region has the DNA TGTGCCAGCACCGGACACTACCAAGAGACCCAGTACTTC. V is TRBV6-1 and J is TRBJ2-5; a weak D match, TRBD1 (5 bases). The CDR3 contains 13 residues. Germline CDR1 reads MNHNS; CDR2 reads SASEGT. Trimming shortened V by 7 bases and J by 0 bases, and 9 bases separated the two germline ends.